This T cell receptor (beta chain) was profiled in a study of response to subunit inactivated influenza vaccine. TCRdb re-called the RT-PCR reads with MiXCR, one entry per CDR3 protein. The table includes more than 700,000 distinct CDR3 sequences, less than 25% detected once. There are a few counts of this clonotype. The antigen is undetermined. Broader study findings: New T cells are recruited in small numbers by each seasonal influenza vaccination, according to the authors' suggestion.

The CDR3 length is 15 residues. Germline values: CDR1 KGHSH, CDR2 LQKENI. V lost 0 bases to trimming and J lost 4 bases, with 10 bases between them. Sequenced here: PBMCs from blood, sampled more than 4 days after vaccination. The genes are TRBV18 and TRBJ2-1, with no clear D. The source is a man aged 45 to 65 who received an inactivated influenza vaccine. The CDR3 sequence: CASSPPDGVYNEQFF. CDR3 bases: TGTGCCAGCTCACCACCGGACGGTGTTTACAATGAGCAGTTCTTC.